This T cell receptor beta chain is drawn from a study of glioma-infiltrating T cells after dendritic cell vaccination. The overall study: The vaccine used monocyte-derived dendritic cells pulsed overnight with autologous tumor lysate.

The primer mix had 60 V beta and 13 J beta primers. Here immunoSEQ multiplex PCR was the method, and the copy in TCRdb shows in-frame clones only, minus some. The sample comprises tens of thousands of clones, 85% of which are singletons, and about an eighth rests with the top ten. J lost 6 bases, V lost 1 base, and 3 bases had no gene match. This CDR3 is 15 amino acids long. Per germline, CDR1 SGHTA and CDR2 FQGNSA. Points from the study as a whole: Estimated pretreatment TIL content predicted outcome after dendritic cell vaccination.

As regards this clone: What it recognizes is unknown.

The receptor's source is a human donor with glioblastoma. This rearrangement joins TRBV7-2 to TRBJ1-6; TRBD1 aligns across 7 bases. Source: blood, taken before dendritic cell vaccination. This CDR3 is CASSLDPGGNSPLHF. The CDR3 nucleotides are TGTGCCAGCAGCTTAGATCCAGGGGGTAATTCACCCCTCCACTTT.